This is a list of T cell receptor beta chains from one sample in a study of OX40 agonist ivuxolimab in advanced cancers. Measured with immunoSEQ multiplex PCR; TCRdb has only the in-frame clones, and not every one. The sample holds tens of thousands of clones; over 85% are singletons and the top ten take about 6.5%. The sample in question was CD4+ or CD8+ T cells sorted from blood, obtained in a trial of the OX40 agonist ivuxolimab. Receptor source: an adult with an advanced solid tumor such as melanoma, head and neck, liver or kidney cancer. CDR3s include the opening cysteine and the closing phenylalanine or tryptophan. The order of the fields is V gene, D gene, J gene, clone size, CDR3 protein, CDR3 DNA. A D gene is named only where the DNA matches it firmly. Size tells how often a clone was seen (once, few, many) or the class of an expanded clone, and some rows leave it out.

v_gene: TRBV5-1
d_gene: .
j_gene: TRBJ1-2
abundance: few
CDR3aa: CASSLADWPYGYTF
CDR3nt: TGCGCCAGCAGCTTGGCGGATTGGCCCTATGGCTACACCTTC

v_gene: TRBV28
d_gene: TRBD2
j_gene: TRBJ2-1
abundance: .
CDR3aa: CASSEIAGGLNNEQFF
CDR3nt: TGTGCCAGCAGTGAGATAGCGGGAGGGCTCAACAATGAGCAGTTCTTC

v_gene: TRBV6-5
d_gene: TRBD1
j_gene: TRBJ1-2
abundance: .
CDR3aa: CASSQGQGIDGYTF
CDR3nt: TGTGCCAGCAGTCAGGGACAGGGTATCGATGGCTACACCTTC

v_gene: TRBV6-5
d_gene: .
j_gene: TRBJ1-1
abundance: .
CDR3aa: CASSYSRKNTEAFF
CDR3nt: TGTGCCAGCAGTTACTCGCGAAAGAACACTGAAGCTTTCTTT

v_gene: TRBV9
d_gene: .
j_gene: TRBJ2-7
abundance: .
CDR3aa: CASSVGGAAGSYEQYF
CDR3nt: TGTGCCAGCAGCGTAGGTGGTGCAGCAGGATCCTACGAGCAGTACTTC

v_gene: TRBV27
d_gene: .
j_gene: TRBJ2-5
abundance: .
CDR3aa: CASSLLGDQETQYF
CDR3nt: TGTGCCAGCAGTTTATTGGGAGACCAAGAGACCCAGTACTTC

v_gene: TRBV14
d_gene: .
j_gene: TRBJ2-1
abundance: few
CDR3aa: CASSQGYGGQFF
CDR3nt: TGTGCCAGCAGCCAAGGGTACGGGGGGCAGTTCTTC

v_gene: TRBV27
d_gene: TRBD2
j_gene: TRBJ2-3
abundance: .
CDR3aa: CASSQRETTDTQYF
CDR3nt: TGTGCCAGCAGTCAGCGGGAGACGACAGATACGCAGTATTTT

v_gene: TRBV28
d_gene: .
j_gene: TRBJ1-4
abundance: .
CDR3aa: CASKDGTEKLFF
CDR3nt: TGTGCCAGCAAGGATGGGACTGAAAAACTGTTTTTT

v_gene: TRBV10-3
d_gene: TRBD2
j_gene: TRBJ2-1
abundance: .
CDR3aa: CAIRGLAVNEQFF
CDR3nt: TGTGCCATCAGGGGACTAGCGGTTAATGAGCAGTTCTTC

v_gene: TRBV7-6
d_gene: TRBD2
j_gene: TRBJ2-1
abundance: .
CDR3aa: CASSFSGGPLYNEQFF
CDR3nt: TGTGCCAGCAGCTTTTCGGGAGGGCCCCTGTACAATGAGCAGTTCTTC

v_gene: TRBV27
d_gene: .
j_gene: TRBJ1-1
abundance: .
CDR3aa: CASSLQLNTEAFF
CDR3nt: TGTGCCAGCAGTTTACAGCTGAACACTGAAGCTTTCTTT

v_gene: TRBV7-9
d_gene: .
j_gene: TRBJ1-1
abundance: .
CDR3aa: CASSLTPMNTEAFF
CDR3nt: TGTGCCAGCAGCTTAACCCCCATGAACACTGAAGCTTTCTTT

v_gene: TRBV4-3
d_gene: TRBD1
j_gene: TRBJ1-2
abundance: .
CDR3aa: CASSLGQGGYTF
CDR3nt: TGCGCCAGCAGCCTCGGACAGGGCGGCTACACCTTC

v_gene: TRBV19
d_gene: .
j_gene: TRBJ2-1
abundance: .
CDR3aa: CASSIGGGNEQFF
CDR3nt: TGTGCCAGTAGTATAGGAGGGGGCAATGAGCAGTTCTTC

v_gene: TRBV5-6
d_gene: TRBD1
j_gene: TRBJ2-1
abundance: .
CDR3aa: CASRTGTGALYYNEQFF
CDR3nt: TGTGCCAGCAGAACCGGGACAGGGGCGTTATATTACAATGAGCAGTTCTTC

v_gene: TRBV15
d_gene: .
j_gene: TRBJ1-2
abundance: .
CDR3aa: CATRDGNNYGYTF
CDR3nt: TGTGCCACTCGGGACGGGAATAACTATGGCTACACCTTC

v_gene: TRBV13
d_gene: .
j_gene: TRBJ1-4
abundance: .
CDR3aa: CASSLRQGDEKLFF
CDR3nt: TGTGCCAGCAGCTTAAGGCAGGGCGATGAAAAACTGTTTTTT

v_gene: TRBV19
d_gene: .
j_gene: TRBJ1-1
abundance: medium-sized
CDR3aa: CASSGTLNTEAFF
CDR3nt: TGTGCCAGTAGCGGGACGCTGAACACTGAAGCTTTCTTT

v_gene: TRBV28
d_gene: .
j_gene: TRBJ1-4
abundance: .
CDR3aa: CASRLGGEKLFF
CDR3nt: TGTGCCAGCAGGTTAGGGGGTGAAAAACTGTTTTTT

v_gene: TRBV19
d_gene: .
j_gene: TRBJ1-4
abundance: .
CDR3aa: CASSMYENEKLFF
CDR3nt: TGTGCCAGTAGTATGTATGAGAATGAAAAACTGTTTTTT

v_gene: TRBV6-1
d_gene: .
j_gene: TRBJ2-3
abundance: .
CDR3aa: CASEGSSTDTQYF
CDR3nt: TGTGCCAGCGAGGGATCTAGCACAGATACGCAGTATTTT

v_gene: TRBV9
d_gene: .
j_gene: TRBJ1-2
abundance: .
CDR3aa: CASSLSRGGDYGYTF
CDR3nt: TGTGCCAGCAGCCTCTCGCGGGGGGGCGACTATGGCTACACCTTC

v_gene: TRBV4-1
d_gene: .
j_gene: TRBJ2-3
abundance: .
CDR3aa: CASSLHHPGSTDTQYF
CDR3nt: TGCGCCAGCAGCCTTCACCACCCGGGTTCCACAGATACGCAGTATTTT

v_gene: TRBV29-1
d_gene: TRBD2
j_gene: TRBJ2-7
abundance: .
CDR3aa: CSVLLAEASYEQYF
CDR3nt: TGCAGCGTTCTACTAGCGGAGGCATCCTACGAGCAGTACTTC

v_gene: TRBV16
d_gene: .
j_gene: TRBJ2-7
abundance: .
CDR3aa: CASSQSWSQTYEQYF
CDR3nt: TGTGCCAGCAGCCAATCGTGGAGTCAGACCTACGAGCAGTACTTC

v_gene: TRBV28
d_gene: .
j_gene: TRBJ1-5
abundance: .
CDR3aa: CASSARGINQPQHF
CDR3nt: TGTGCCAGCAGTGCCAGGGGCATCAATCAGCCCCAGCATTTT